This TCR beta chain was sequenced for a study of shared clonotypes between healthy human individuals (dated by TCRdb to the early 2020s). Looking at the study overall: The cohort comprised two women and a few men aged 18 to 49 years. To estimate repertoire size and how much clonotypes are shared between individuals, the study performed deep sequencing of blood TCR repertoires from a few healthy adults. For each donor, three plates each were used for CD4 naive and CD4 memory, two plates were used for CD8 naive, and one plate was used for CD8 memory. Per donor, leukapheresis produced somewhere between about 0.9 and 10 billion PBMCs. Different laboratories and diverse techniques were used to prepare libraries and sequence TCR repertoires, to increase sequencing depth and limit assay-specific biases.

TCR CDR3 regions were amplified from genomic DNA by multiplex PCR using the deep immunoSEQ assay. Extracted genomic DNA from each cell subset was spread evenly across all wells of several immunoSEQ 96-well plates, with each plate serving as a replicate. For sorted subsets, 150 to 250 ng genomic DNA, equal to 30,000 or so T cell genomes, was loaded into each replicate PCR. The purified libraries were quantified using a Qubit 3.0 fluorometer, sized with a Bioanalyzer 2100, and then quantified again using the KAPA Library Quantification kit. Every immunoSEQ 96-well plate was sequenced on a dedicated single-read 150-cycle Illumina NextSeq 550 flow cell. Regarding the original processing steps: Because only junctional sequences without quality scores were contained in the immunoSEQ output, filtering matching that applied to full-length reads could not be performed. Sequences were annotated with PyIR, a Python wrapper for IgBLAST v1.9, and V/J genes and CDR3 were assigned using IMGT germline references. Reads with weak V/J assignments (E-value above 1e-6), missing CDR3, stop codons, out-of-frame junctions, or ambiguous translated residues were removed. V3J clonotypes were defined as sequences sharing the same inferred V gene, J gene, and CDR3 amino acid sequence. Percentage overlap between repertoires was calculated by dividing the number of shared unique clonotypes by the size of the smaller repertoire. Three approaches were used to assess repertoire richness: RTK rarefaction, the Chao1 estimator, and Recon v2.1 estimates of unobserved clonotypes. OLGA was used to compute generation probabilities for all TCRbeta clonotypes that the gDNA method yielded from a handful of donors. The table was pulled from immuneACCESS by TCRdb, which kept in-frame rearrangements only. Such tables lose some clones; where checked, under half of the loss comes from unresolved V genes, and the rest has no known cause. V, J and clone size are taken as reported in that table, and D and trimming were inferred from the DNA itself. This sample comprises around 2.3 million clones, 90% to 97% of them detected only once. The ten largest clones take up around 0.13% of the sample.

Healthy HIV-negative adults with no recently reported acute infections or vaccinations were included as donors. All donors were Caucasian adults living in Nashville, Tennessee, USA. CD4+ T cells were enriched by magnetic negative selection, after which naive cells were positively selected on CD45RA and the negative fraction was taken as the memory subset. After blood collection by leukapheresis, PBMCs were isolated using Ficoll-Histopaque density gradient centrifugation and then cryopreserved in the vapor phase of liquid nitrogen. Purity and quantity of every magnetically sorted T cell population were checked by analytical flow cytometry. Genomic DNA was isolated from every sorted fraction and measured by UV absorbance on a Nanodrop 2000c. Trimming at the junction amounts to 4 bases on V and 7 bases on J, and the germline ends lie 16 bases apart. According to the germline V gene, CDR1 reads SNHLY and CDR2 reads FYNNEI. The CDR3 runs 14 amino acids, cysteine and phenylalanine included. The entry retains the CDR3 DNA only, 42 bases that are in frame from base 1.

Comment on this clone: Its antigen is still unknown. It has no much larger one-base neighbor in the sample; base qualities were not kept.

Overall study outcomes, separate from this receptor: About 5% of naive CD4, around 3.5% of naive CD8, 2.3% of memory CD4, and 0.4% of memory CD8 clonotypes were shared across a few donors. Pairwise subsampling led to the expectation that sequencing depth would affect the degree of clonotype sharing among donors. Incomplete sequencing was indicated by rarefaction of sorted-subset datasets, despite the large sequencing depth. Sampling was restricted to blood, and TCR repertoires in tissue are likely to differ from TCR repertoires in blood. The genetic and exposure-history diversity represented was limited by the small number of donors. Compared with non-shared clonotypes, the clonotypes found in all four sorted-subset donors had higher generation probabilities. Naive subsets generally had larger estimated clonotype richness than memory subsets did.

The sequencing input was naive CD4+ T cells sorted from blood. The cell subset or site tag for this specimen amounts to: CD45RA+ positively selected. The sequence derives from a young man in good health. The chain links TRBV2 with TRBJ1-1; there is no confident call for the D gene. The CDR3 in this case is CASSVDIVAGEAFF. In nucleotide form, the sequence is TGTGCCAGCAGTGTGGATATCGTGGCAGGTGAAGCTTTCTTT. The full variable domain, with segments outside the CDR3 supplied by the reference TRBV2 and TRBJ1-1 proteins, appears as EPEVTQTPSHQVTQMGQEVILRCVPISNHLYFYWYRQILGQKVEFLVSFYNNEISEKSEIFDDQFSVERPDGSNFTLKIRSTKLEDSAMYFCASSVDIVAGEAFFGQGTRLTVV.